The entry below gives a single T cell receptor beta chain sequence along with its context. Its antigen is not identified. The data originate from a study of cytotoxic CD8 clonotypes in ibrutinib-treated CLL. Study findings and constraints: At ibrutinib response, clonality increased, and at progression it declined back toward baseline.

This table comes from immunoSEQ multiplex PCR, and its TCRdb copy is limited to in-frame clones, with some not included. The sample lists about 200,000 clones, about 75% seen once, with over 5.5% in the top ten. CDR3 size: 15 residues. V lost 3 bases, J lost 1 base, and 6 bases stayed unmatched. Germline V CDR1 and CDR2: MNHEY, SVGAGI. The sample was PBMCs, taken after 12 months of ibrutinib treatment. This sequence originates from a human donor with chronic lymphocytic leukemia. The V gene is TRBV6-5, the J gene TRBJ2-7, with 7 bases that match TRBD1. In DNA, the CDR3 is TGTGCCAGCAGTTATCCCCGGGACAGTTCCTACGAGCAGTACTTC. Translating it yields CASSYPRDSSYEQYF.